The clone carrying this T cell receptor (beta chain) occurred a few times. Its cognate antigen is unknown. The data belong to a study of human T cells and chemical hapten exposure. Study as a whole: Small pooled library volume differences mainly caused per-sample TCR yield variation. Overall study results and limits: Compared to controls, expanded TCRs made significantly more large clusters of similar CDR3s.

A single record per CDR3 protein comes from TCRdb applying MiXCR to the RACE reads. In the table there are more than 90,000 distinct CDR3 sequences, around 10% of which are singletons. J gave up 2 bases and V 0 bases, and 5 bases lay outside the gene matches. The CDR3 is made up of 17 amino acids. Germline assignment: CDR1 SGHRS and CDR2 YFSETQ. Specified time point: patch test 2, 6 weeks after DPC sensitization. Treatment described: therapeutic diphenylcyclopropenone sensitization with weekly scalp DPC. The specimen comprised whole blood, sampled in connection with sensitization to the hapten diphenylcyclopropenone (DPC). The rearrangement links TRBV5-1 to TRBJ2-5; 12 bases match TRBD2. The sequence was obtained from a woman in her thirties or forties with alopecia areata. Some clones in this sample may be carry-over from other donors' samples. CDR3 nucleotides: TGCGCCAGCAGCTTGGGACTAGCGGGAGCGTATCAAGAGACCCAGTACTTC. Translating it yields CASSLGLAGAYQETQYF.